Given below is one T cell receptor beta chain in context. Per the study methods: The assay estimated nucleated cells by amplifying reference gene primers. The protocol was immunoSEQ multiplex PCR, while the TCRdb copy is restricted to in-frame clones and leaves out a portion. That table gives V, J and clone size, and the DNA gave D and trimming. The profile shows 220,000 or so clones, 70% to 90% of them singletons. The CDR3 sequence is 15 residues long. Germline values: CDR1 SGHTA, CDR2 FQGNSA. Germline trimming cut 5 bases from V and 6 bases from J; bases unmatched to any gene: 9. The data were obtained in a study of blood T cell repertoires in COVID-19. For the study at large: The origin of the acute and convalescent COVID-19 samples was the United States, Italy and Spain.

This clonotype was sampled from a man aged 50 to 60 who had been exposed to COVID-19. The chain links TRBV7-2 to TRBJ2-2; 7 nucleotides line up with TRBD1. The specimen sequenced was PBMCs or T cells enriched from blood (not recorded which). The CDR3 DNA is TGTGCCAGCAGCGTGGGACAGCCTTTGGCCGGGGAGCTGTTTTTT. Translating gives CASSVGQPLAGELFF.